This entry lists 5 T cell receptor beta chains sequenced from one sample in a study of vaccination effects on CD4 cells after COVID-19 (dated by TCRdb to between 2021 and 2024). After more than nine days of culture, CD4+ T cells were isolated with the EasySep CD4+ T cell isolation kit. Libraries were made using the immunoSEQ multiplex PCR assay. TCRdb took this table from immuneACCESS and kept in-frame rearrangements with V and J called. Such tables lack part of the clones; where checked against another copy, unresolved V genes explain under half of the gap, and the rest is unexplained. For this sample there are 35,000 to 40,000 clones; 82% appear just once. The ten largest clones add up to less than 3.5% of the sample. No cognate antigen is known for these TCRs. Sequenced here: CD4+ T cells from PBMCs cultured without peptide, sampled before COVID-19 vaccination. The receptors were sampled from a human donor who received a COVID-19 vaccine.

This chain links TRBV2 with TRBJ2-5; tentatively, D is TRBD2 (7 bases). CDR3 length: 13 residues. Trimming cost V 8 bases and J 4 bases, with 14 bases left between them. CDR1 and CDR2 from the germline V gene are SNHLY and FYNNEI. CDR3 protein: CASGGGQRETQYF. The CDR3 DNA sequence: TGTGCCAGCGGGGGGGGACAACGAGAGACCCAGTACTTC.

The gene calls are TRBV3-1 (or the pseudogene TRBV3-2) and TRBJ2-3, with 8 bases matching TRBD1. The CDR3 length is 17 residues. V was pared by 3 bases and J by 3 bases, with 11 bases of the junction left unmatched. Per germline, CDR1 LGHDT and CDR2 YNNKEL (reference sequence). As DNA, the CDR3 is TGTGCCAGCAGCCACCTGAACAGGGGGGCGGTGACAGATACGCAGTATTTT. It codes for CASSHLNRGAVTDTQYF.

V is TRBV18 and J is TRBJ1-1; no clear D gene. The germline V gene has CDR1 KGHSH and CDR2 LQKENI. Trimming left V 0 bases short and J 4 bases short, with 12 bases between. CDR3 length: 15 amino acids. CDR3 region: CASSPPEVLGTEAFF. The CDR3 DNA is TGTGCCAGCTCACCACCTGAGGTTTTGGGCACTGAAGCTTTCTTT.

In nucleotides, the CDR3 is TGTGCCAGCAGCATGGGACAGGGCGGCGGTACATATAATTCACCCCTCCACTTT. The encoded protein is CASSMGQGGGTYNSPLHF. This chain links TRBV7-2 with TRBJ1-6, with 9 bases that match TRBD1. V shed 5 bases, J shed 4 bases, and the junction held 12 bases outside the gene matches. The CDR3 extends over 18 amino acids. In germline, CDR1 is SGHTA, CDR2 FQGNSA. The full variable domain, completed using reference TRBV7-2 and TRBJ1-6, is GAGVSQSPSNKVTEKGKDVELRCDPISGHTALYWYRQSLGQGLEFLIYFQGNSAPDKSGLPSDRFSAERTGGSVSTLTIQRTQQEDSAVYLCASSMGQGGGTYNSPLHFGNGTRLTVT.

This rearrangement joins TRBV20-1 to TRBJ2-5; D may be TRBD2 (6 bases). This CDR3 is built from 14 residues. The germline V and J ends were trimmed by 3 bases and 5 bases, with 16 bases remaining between them. The germline gives CDR1 DFQATT, CDR2 SNEGSKA (reference sequence). The CDR3 DNA sequence: TGCAGTGCTAGTCGCAGGGCGGAGGGGGAGACCCAGTACTTC. As protein: CSASRRAEGETQYF.